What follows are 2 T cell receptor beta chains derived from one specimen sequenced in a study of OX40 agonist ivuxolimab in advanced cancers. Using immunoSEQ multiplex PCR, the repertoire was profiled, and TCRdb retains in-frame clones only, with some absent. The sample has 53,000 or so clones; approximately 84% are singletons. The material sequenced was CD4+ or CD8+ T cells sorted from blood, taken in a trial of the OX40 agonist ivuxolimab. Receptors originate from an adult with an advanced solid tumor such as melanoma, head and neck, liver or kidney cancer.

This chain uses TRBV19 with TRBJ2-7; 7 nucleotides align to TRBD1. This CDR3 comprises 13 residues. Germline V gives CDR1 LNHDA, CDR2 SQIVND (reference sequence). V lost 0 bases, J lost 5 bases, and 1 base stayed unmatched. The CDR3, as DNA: TGTGCCAGTAGTATAGAGACAGGGAACGAGCAGTACTTC. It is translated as CASSIETGNEQYF.

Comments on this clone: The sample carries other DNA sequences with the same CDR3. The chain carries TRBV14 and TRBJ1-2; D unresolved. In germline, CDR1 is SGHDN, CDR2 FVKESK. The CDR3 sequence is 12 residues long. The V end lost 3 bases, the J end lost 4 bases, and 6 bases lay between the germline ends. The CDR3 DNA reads TGTGCCAGCAGCCAGGTTGGCTATGGCTACACCTTC. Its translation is CASSQVGYGYTF.